This T cell receptor beta chain was sequenced in a study of T cells in Graves' hyperthyroidism and ophthalmopathy. Study as a whole: Peripheral blood draws took place at initial diagnosis, ahead of any treatment.

Ophthalmopathy patients had Clinical Activity Score at least 3, NOSPECS grade at least 4, duration under 3 months. Per the germline V gene, CDR1 is KGHDR and CDR2 is SFDVKD. V lost 4 bases to trimming and J lost 5 bases, with 5 bases between them. The length of the CDR3 is 11 residues. TCR beta CDR3 sequences were amplified from RNA transcripts. HTBI primers were the set used in a first-round RT-PCR of the TCR CDR3. TCRdb analysed the multiplex PCR reads with MiXCR anew, one entry per CDR3 protein. The data contain under 350,000 distinct CDR3 sequences, over 15% of them singletons. The specimen was blood. This receptor was identified in a woman between 55 and 75 years old with Graves' ophthalmopathy. The chain links TRBV24-1 to TRBJ2-7; D tentatively fits TRBD1 or TRBD2 (5 bases each). This chain's CDR3 is CATSEGDEQYF. The CDR3 bases are TGTGCCACCAGTGAGGGGGACGAGCAGTACTTC.